The 24 T cell receptor beta chains below come from one sample, sequenced in a study of T-cell memory formation after mild COVID-19. TCRdb reprocessed the 5' RACE reads via MiXCR and lists one record per CDR3 protein. The sample lists about 260,000 distinct CDR3 sequences, around 8% seen once, with under 25% in the top ten. Source material: PBMCs or a T cell subset sorted from them (not recorded which). Source of these receptors: a man younger than 35 who had mild COVID-19 (a few samples of this study predate the infection). Cell type and time point are not known.

This clonotype has more than one count but fewer than ten. The chain carries TRBV28 and TRBJ2-1; D is ambiguous. In germline, CDR1 is MDHEN, CDR2 SYDVKM. The CDR3 has 10 amino acids. Trimming took 3 bases from V and 8 from J, leaving 2 bases between them. In DNA form, the CDR3 reads TGTGCCAGCAGTTTCGATGAGCAGTTCTTC. Translating it yields CASSFDEQFF.

This clonotype came up a few times. The rearrangement uses TRBV7-2 and TRBJ2-3; 12 nucleotides align to TRBD2. Looked up from germline, CDR1 is SGHTA and CDR2 is FQGNSA. The J segment lost 4 bases and the V segment lost 6 bases, leaving 8 bases of the junction unmatched. The CDR3 runs to 16 residues. CDR3 nucleotide sequence: TGTGCCAGCAGACTCCTAGCGGGGGGGCCGTCAGATACGCAGTATTTT. Translated: CASRLLAGGPSDTQYF.

This clonotype was counted between two and nine times. The chain links TRBV5-6 to TRBJ2-7, with 12 bases aligning to TRBD1. The CDR3 covers 17 residues. With 2 bases clipped from V and 1 base from J, the junction kept 7 bases outside the gene matches. CDR1 and CDR2 (germline): SGHDT, YYEEEE. In nucleotides, the CDR3 is TGTGCCAGCAGCTTATACGGGACAGGGGGCCGTTCCTACGAGCAGTACTTC. This gives the protein CASSLYGTGGRSYEQYF.

V usage is TRBV25-1 and J usage is TRBJ2-3, with TRBD2 matching over 12 bases. The junction had 3 bases not matched to a gene; V was cut back by 8 bases and J by 6 bases. The CDR3 covers 13 residues. CDR1 is MGHDK and CDR2 is SYGVNS in the germline V gene. CDR3: CASWTSGADTQYF. CDR3 bases: TGTGCCAGCTGGACTAGCGGGGCGGATACGCAGTATTTT.

The V and J genes are TRBV28 and TRBJ1-5; D ambiguous. Trimming cost V 4 bases and J 3 bases, with 7 bases left between them. Germline CDR1 MDHEN, CDR2 SYDVKM. This CDR3 is 13 amino acids long. The CDR3 reads CASSWSFNQPQHF. The CDR3 nucleotides are TGTGCCAGCAGTTGGTCGTTCAATCAGCCCCAGCATTTT. Full variable domain (rest looked up from reference TRBV28 and TRBJ1-5): DVKVTQSSRYLVKRTGEKVFLECVQDMDHENMFWYRQDPGLGLRLIYFSYDVKMKEKGDIPEGYSVSREKKERFSLILESASTNQTSMYLCASSWSFNQPQHFGDGTRLSIL.

Ten or more counts support this clonotype. The chain joins TRBV7-9 to TRBJ1-1; weak D call: TRBD1 (5 bases). This CDR3 region has 15 residues. Trimming took 5 bases from V and 0 from J, leaving 13 bases between them. Germline assignment: CDR1 SEHNR and CDR2 FQNEAQ (reference sequence). In nucleotides, the CDR3 is TGTGCCAGCAGCCTACAGGTGGGGGTGAACACTGAAGCTTTCTTT. Its protein is CASSLQVGVNTEAFF.

This clonotype came up a few times. This chain links TRBV3-1 with TRBJ2-6, with D hard to call. V dropped 0 bases and J dropped 0 bases, with 9 bases sitting between them. The CDR3 loop spans 17 amino acids. Looked up from germline, CDR1 is LGHDT and CDR2 is YNNKEL (reference sequence). As DNA, the CDR3 is TGTGCCAGCAGCCAAGATTTGGGTGGCTCTGGGGCCAACGTCCTGACTTTC. This sequence encodes CASSQDLGGSGANVLTF.

This chain links TRBV12-3 or TRBV12-4 with TRBJ1-2; no firm D call. The CDR3 is 12 amino acids. V was clipped by 10 bases and J by 4 bases, with 13 bases between them. The chain's CDR3 is CAIDGNSYGYTF. For the CDR3, the DNA is TGTGCCATCGACGGAAACAGCTATGGCTACACCTTC.

This clonotype was seen more than once but under ten times. This rearrangement joins TRBV7-9 to TRBJ2-7; the D is unclear. Germline CDR1 SEHNR, CDR2 FQNEAQ (reference sequence). The CDR3 has 13 amino acids. V lost 5 bases to trimming and J lost 3 bases, with 11 bases between them. The CDR3 DNA follows: TGTGCCAGCAGCCTTCTCGACGGCTACGAGCAGTACTTC. Protein: CASSLLDGYEQYF.

This clonotype was seen ten or more times. The chain couples TRBV7-2 to TRBJ2-3; 7 bases map to TRBD2. J lost 5 bases, V lost 2 bases, and 7 bases had no gene match. CDR1 is SGHTA, CDR2 FQGNSA, per germline. The CDR3 contains 15 residues. In DNA, the CDR3 is TGTGCCAGCAGCTTATGGGGAGGGGCGATAGATACGCAGTATTTT. Protein product: CASSLWGGAIDTQYF.

This clonotype showed up many times. This chain links TRBV24-1 with TRBJ2-1; TRBD1 matches 9 bases. The CDR3 has 18 residues. With 5 bases clipped from V and 4 bases from J, the junction kept 14 bases outside the gene matches. Germline CDR1 KGHDR, CDR2 SFDVKD. CDR3 in amino acids: CATSGRDRETSSYNEQFF. Here the CDR3 DNA reads TGTGCCACCAGTGGGAGGGACAGGGAGACGTCTTCATACAATGAGCAGTTCTTC.

The chain is built from TRBV7-9 and TRBJ2-3, with D perhaps matching TRBD1 (6 bases). Germline V CDR1 and CDR2: SEHNR, FQNEAQ (reference sequence). Trimming took off 2 bases at V and 11 bases at J, with 11 bases between the two ends. The CDR3 sequence is 12 residues long. The CDR3 sequence: CASSLLGGLQYF. The CDR3 region has the DNA TGTGCCAGCAGCTTACTAGGGGGTTTGCAGTATTTT.

The chain joins TRBV18 to TRBJ2-1, with TRBD2 matching 11 bases. CDR1 is KGHSH, CDR2 LQKENI, per germline. The junction had 9 bases not matched to a gene; V was cut back by 3 bases and J by 2 bases. CDR3 size: 18 residues. CDR3 residues: CASSPNLAGGSTYNEQFF. The DNA of the CDR3 is TGTGCCAGCTCACCTAATCTAGCGGGGGGCTCCACCTACAATGAGCAGTTCTTC.

This rearrangement joins TRBV3-1 to TRBJ1-1; TRBD1 aligns across 9 bases. Unmatched junction bases numbered 5, after V lost 1 base and J lost 8 bases. CDR1 and CDR2 from the germline V gene are LGHDT and YNNKEL (reference sequence). The CDR3 runs 14 residues. As DNA, the CDR3 is TGTGCCAGCAGCCAAGCGGGACAGGGAAACGAAGCTTTCTTT. Its protein is CASSQAGQGNEAFF.

The rearrangement joins TRBV12-3 or TRBV12-4 to TRBJ2-7; D gene ambiguous. V was pared by 3 bases and J by 3 bases, with 12 bases between. The CDR3 length is 14 residues. The CDR3 protein is CASSLSGEFYEQYV. CDR3 DNA sequence: TGTGCCAGCAGTTTGTCGGGTGAGTTCTACGAGCAGTACGTC.

This chain links TRBV18 with TRBJ1-3, with 7 bases that match TRBD1. V shed 6 bases and J 3 bases; nucleotides not matched to a gene: 5. The CDR3 has 14 amino acids. Germline CDR1 is KGHSH and CDR2 is LQKENI. The DNA of the CDR3 is TGTGCCAGCTCTCAACAGGGGTATGGAAACACCATATATTTT. As protein: CASSQQGYGNTIYF.

The rearrangement uses TRBV29-1 and TRBJ2-4; no definite D call. Trimming took 0 bases from V and 3 from J, leaving 6 bases between them. The CDR3 runs 13 residues. The V gene's germline CDR1 is SQVTM and CDR2 ANQGSEA. CDR3 residues: CSVEEGNKNIQYF. The CDR3 nucleotides read TGCAGCGTTGAAGAGGGGAACAAAAACATTCAGTACTTC.

Ten or more counts support this clonotype. The V call is TRBV4-1, the J call TRBJ2-5; a possible D gene is TRBD2 (6 bases). Germline CDR1 is MGHRA and CDR2 is YSYEKL. Deletions cut 2 bases from V and 4 bases from J, with 8 bases between. The CDR3 length is 13 residues. CDR3 sequence reads: CASSQWRGETQYF. The CDR3 DNA follows: TGCGCCAGCAGCCAATGGAGGGGAGAGACCCAGTACTTC.

This clonotype was picked up many times. J is TRBJ2-3 and V is TRBV7-2; TRBD2 is a possible D gene (5 bases). The V end lost 5 bases, the J end lost 8 bases, and 14 bases lay between the germline ends. The length of the CDR3 is 13 residues. Germline V gene data show CDR1 as SGHTA and CDR2 as FQGNSA. The CDR3 spells CASSRNRAGTQYF. The DNA of the CDR3 is TGTGCCAGCAGCAGAAACCGCGCGGGTACGCAGTATTTT.

The V gene is TRBV7-2, the J gene TRBJ2-1; 10 nucleotides agree with TRBD2. In germline, CDR1 is SGHTA, CDR2 FQGNSA. This CDR3 contains 18 residues. J gave up 0 bases and V 5 bases, and 10 bases lay outside the gene matches. CDR3 loop: CASSPDLAGGLSYNEQFF. The CDR3 DNA reads as TGTGCCAGCAGCCCTGACTTAGCGGGGGGACTCTCCTACAATGAGCAGTTCTTC.

Only a few counts were recorded for this clonotype. The chain has TRBV29-1 and TRBJ1-1; D is unresolved. CDR1 and CDR2 (germline): SQVTM, ANQGSEA. CDR3 size: 10 residues. V lost 7 bases to trimming and J lost 1 base, with 4 bases between them. The CDR3, as DNA: TGCAGCGGTAAGAACACTGAAGCTTTCTTT. The encoded protein is CSGKNTEAFF.

This sequence joins TRBV29-1 and TRBJ2-5, with 9 bases aligning to TRBD1. V lost 7 bases to trimming and J lost 5 bases; unmatched junction nucleotides: 8. The germline V gene encodes CDR1 SQVTM and CDR2 ANQGSEA. The CDR3 runs to 13 residues. This CDR3 reads CSAAGTGSETQYF. As DNA, the CDR3 is TGCAGCGCCGCCGGGACAGGGTCCGAGACCCAGTACTTC.

V and J are TRBV10-3 and TRBJ1-4, with D unclear. Between the trimmed V and J ends, which lost 6 bases and 2 bases, there was a span of 13 bases. CDR1 is ENHRY, CDR2 SYGVKD, per germline. The CDR3 is 15 amino acids. The CDR3 bases are TGTGCCATCAGGGACGCGGAGAGGACTAATGAAAAACTGTTTTTT. This codes for CAIRDAERTNEKLFF.

At least ten counts were recorded for this clonotype. This chain links TRBV12-3 or TRBV12-4 with TRBJ1-5; TRBD1 matches at 7 bases. Trimming took 6 bases from V and 2 from J; bases not matched to a gene: 4. The CDR3 is made up of 14 amino acids. The CDR3, as DNA: TGTGCCAGCAGCACAGGGGAGGGCAATCAGCCCCAGCATTTT. Encoded protein: CASSTGEGNQPQHF.